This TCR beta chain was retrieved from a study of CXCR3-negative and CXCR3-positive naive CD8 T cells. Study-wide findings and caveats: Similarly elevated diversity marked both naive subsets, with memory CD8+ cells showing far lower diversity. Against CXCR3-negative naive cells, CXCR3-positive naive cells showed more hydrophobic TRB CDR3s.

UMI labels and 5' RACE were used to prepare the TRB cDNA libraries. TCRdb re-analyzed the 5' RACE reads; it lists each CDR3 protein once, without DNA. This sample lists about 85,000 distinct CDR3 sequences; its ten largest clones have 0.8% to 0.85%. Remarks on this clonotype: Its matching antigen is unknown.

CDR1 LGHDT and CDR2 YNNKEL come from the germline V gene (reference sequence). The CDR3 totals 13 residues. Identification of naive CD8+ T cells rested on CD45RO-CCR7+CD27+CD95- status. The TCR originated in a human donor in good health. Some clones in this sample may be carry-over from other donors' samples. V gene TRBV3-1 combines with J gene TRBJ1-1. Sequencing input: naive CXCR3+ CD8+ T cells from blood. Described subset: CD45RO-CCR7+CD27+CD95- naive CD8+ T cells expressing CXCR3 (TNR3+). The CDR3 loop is CASSQDIQSEAFF.